Each of the 12 T cell receptor beta chains below was sequenced from the same sample in a study of beta chain features in type 1 diabetes (dated by TCRdb to between 2018 and 2020). Library preparation used the immunoSEQ multiplex PCR assay. The entire amount of isolated RNA was reverse transcribed using the High Capacity cDNA Reverse Transcription Kit, so the sequenced TCRB transcripts were expressed ones. Here the immuneACCESS table is served through TCRdb, limited to in-frame sequences with V and J called. Missing clones are a known gap in these copies; in checked studies unresolved V genes cover under half, and the rest lacks a known reason. A total of about 320,000 clones appear in this sample, 14% of them only once. 6.7% of the sample comes from the top ten. Specimen: central memory CD4+ T cells from blood. These receptors came from a man aged 30 to 45 in good health.

This clone has ten or more counts. The V and J genes are TRBV5-6 and TRBJ2-1; 11 bases align to TRBD2. Germline assignment: CDR1 SGHDT and CDR2 YYEEEE. V was pared by 0 bases and J by 0 bases, with 5 bases of the junction left unmatched. The CDR3 consists of 18 residues. The CDR3, as DNA: TGTGCCAGCAGCTTGGGACTAGCGGGGAGTAGCTCCTACAATGAGCAGTTCTTC. Its protein is CASSLGLAGSSSYNEQFF. Full variable domain (remainder filled in from reference TRBV5-6 and TRBJ2-1): DAGVTQSPTHLIKTRGQQVTLRCSPKSGHDTVSWYQQALGQGPQFIFQYYEEEERQRGNFPDRFSGHQFPNYSSELNVNALLLGDSALYLCASSLGLAGSSSYNEQFFGPGTRLTVL.

This clone was picked up a small number of times. The chain combines TRBV10-3 with TRBJ2-7; TRBD1 agrees at 8 bases. CDR1 is ENHRY, CDR2 SYGVKD, per germline. Trimming removed 7 bases from V and 2 bases from J; junction bases left unmatched: 7. This CDR3 is 14 amino acids long. CDR3 DNA: TGTGCCATCAAGGGTACAGGGGGTGCCTACGAGCAGTACTTC. Translating it yields CAIKGTGGAYEQYF.

This clone was found a few times. V and J are TRBV5-6 and TRBJ1-4; D is unresolved. Trimming left V 5 bases short and J 1 base short, with 9 bases between. The CDR3 is 14 amino acids. The germline V gene has CDR1 SGHDT and CDR2 YYEEEE. In DNA form, the CDR3 reads TGTGCCAGCAGTGATAGAATAACTAATGAAAAACTGTTTTTT. The encoded protein is CASSDRITNEKLFF.

The chain couples TRBV7-6 to TRBJ2-1; D gene unclear. The CDR3 length is 14 residues. V lost 5 bases to trimming and J lost 10 bases, with 18 bases between them. CDR1 and CDR2 from the germline V gene are SGHVS and FNYEAQ. CDR3 in DNA: TGTGCCAGCAGCCCCGTTAATGAGGACGGAGAGCAGTTCTTC. It yields the protein CASSPVNEDGEQFF.

The rearrangement joins TRBV2 to TRBJ2-7; possibly TRBD2 for D (6 bases). This CDR3 contains 16 residues. Germline-derived CDR1 and CDR2 are SNHLY and FYNNEI. V lost 3 bases and J 3 bases, leaving 18 bases between the germline ends. DNA of the CDR3: TGTGCCAGCAGTGAGCCCCGGGCGGGGCGAGGCTACGAGCAGTACTTC. Its protein product is CASSEPRAGRGYEQYF.

V is TRBV11-2 and J is TRBJ2-7; no firm D call. This CDR3 region has 14 residues. V was clipped by 2 bases and J by 0 bases, with 8 bases between them. Germline V lookup: CDR1 SGHAT, CDR2 FQNNGV. For the CDR3, the DNA is TGTGCCAGCAGCTTATCCAGCCACTCCTACGAGCAGTACGTC. Translated: CASSLSSHSYEQYV.

The J gene is TRBJ1-2, the V gene TRBV2; TRBD1 aligns across 8 bases. The CDR3 totals 14 residues. The trim removed 4 bases at V and 6 bases at J, leaving 7 bases unmatched. The V gene's germline CDR1 is SNHLY and CDR2 FYNNEI. The CDR3 nucleotides are TGTGCCAGCAGTGGAGACAGGGGATCGAATGGCTACACCTTC. Translated: CASSGDRGSNGYTF.

The chain couples TRBV5-6 to TRBJ2-1; the match to TRBD1 covers 8 bases. The CDR3 sequence is 13 residues long. Germline V gene data show CDR1 as SGHDT and CDR2 as YYEEEE. V lost 4 bases, J lost 9 bases, and 6 bases stayed unmatched. CDR3 sequence reads: CASSHRDRREQFF. DNA for the CDR3: TGTGCCAGCAGCCACCGGGACAGGCGTGAGCAGTTCTTC.

There are many counts of this clone. The chain couples TRBV4-1 to TRBJ2-5; D gene ambiguous. The CDR3 loop spans 15 amino acids. The V gene's germline CDR1 is MGHRA and CDR2 YSYEKL. V was shortened by 2 bases and J by 5 bases, with 15 bases between the two germline ends. DNA for the CDR3: TGCGCCAGCAGCCAAAGTTCTCCTAGACGGGAGACCCAGTACTTC. Translation: CASSQSSPRRETQYF.

This clone was observed a few times. The chain is built from TRBV11-3 and TRBJ2-5; no firm D call. Germline lookup yields CDR1 SGHNT and CDR2 YENEEA. This CDR3 has 15 amino acids. V lost 1 base to trimming and J lost 7 bases, with 16 bases between them. DNA of the CDR3: TGTGCCAGCAGCTTAGGGCCCCATCCCGAAGGGACCCAGTACTTC. It translates to CASSLGPHPEGTQYF.

This clone was recorded many times. The chain has TRBV6-5 and TRBJ2-1; D perhaps matches TRBD2 (5 bases). Germline CDR1 MNHEY, CDR2 SVGAGI. This CDR3 is 16 amino acids long. The V end lost 0 bases, the J end lost 8 bases, and 17 bases lay between the germline ends. CDR3 in amino acids: CASSYSLGAANDEQFF. DNA for the CDR3: TGTGCCAGCAGTTACTCGCTGGGAGCGGCTAACGATGAGCAGTTCTTC.

This clone was counted a few times. This chain links TRBV7-2 with TRBJ2-2, with D possibly being TRBD2 (5 bases). The CDR3 is made up of 17 amino acids. CDR1 SGHTA and CDR2 FQGNSA come from the germline V gene. V was cut by 1 base and J by 4 bases, with 16 bases left in between. The CDR3 nucleotides are TGTGCCAGCAGCTTAGGTCGGGGTAGCGTGGGCACCGGGGAGCTGTTTTTT. Translation: CASSLGRGSVGTGELFF.